A selection of T cell receptor beta chains follows, all from one sample in a study of CD8+CD57+ T cells in acquired aplastic anemia. TCRdb used MiXCR to reprocess the reads, holding one entry per CDR3 protein. Counted here are about 260,000 distinct CDR3 sequences, about 80% occurring once; the ten biggest clones make up roughly 42%. The specimen was sorted CD4+, CD8+, or CD8+CD57+ T cells (not recorded which) from PBMCs. The receptors originated from a human donor with aplastic anemia. Both conserved end residues are part of each CDR3. D genes are given only for firm matches. Some rows have no size entry. The others give once, few or many, or a class for an expanded clone.

>-|-|TRBJ2-7|TRBV7-2
TGTGCCAGCAGCCCGCCGGGTAATAGCGAGCAGTACTTC
CASSPPGNSEQYF
>-|-|TRBJ2-1|TRBV7-9
TGTGCCAGCAGCCCCACGACAGGCGACCACACAGAGTCCTTC
CASSPTTGDHTESF
>-|-|TRBJ2-2|TRBV9
TGTGCCAGCAGCCGGGCGGATGGGAACACCTTCGAGATGTTTTTT
CASSRADGNTFEMFF
>-|-|TRBJ2-2|TRBV7-3
TGTGCCAGCTCATTAGACCCAGGGGACGTGTTATTT
CASSLDPGDVLF
>-|-|TRBJ2-3|TRBV7-8
TGTGCCAGCAGCGACGGGGGAGGAGACGAGACGTATTTT
CASSDGGGDETYF
>-|-|TRBJ2-5|TRBV7-8
TGTGCCAGCAGCCCACAGGGAACCAATGCAGAGACCCAGTACTTC
CASSPQGTNAETQYF
>-|-|TRBJ1-5|TRBV27
TGTGCCAGCAGACAGGGACTAGCGGGAAGTCTGTCCCAGCATTTT
CASRQGLAGSLSQHF
>-|-|TRBJ2-5|TRBV7-7
TGTGCCAGCAGCTTAGTTGGCGAGCAAAACACCCAGTACTTC
CASSLVGEQNTQYF
>-|many|TRBJ1-5|TRBV2
TGTGCCAGCAGTGTAGTCAGGGCGATTGGCAATCAGCCCCAGCATTTT
CASSVVRAIGNQPQHF
>-|-|TRBJ1-1|TRBV7-8
TGTGCCAGCAGCTTAGAGCTAGGAGCGGATACGCAGGCTTTCTTT
CASSLELGADTQAFF
>-|-|TRBJ2-5|TRBV13
TGTGCCAGCAGCTTAAGCGGGACAACTAAGACCCAGTACTTC
CASSLSGTTKTQYF
>-|-|TRBJ1-1|TRBV7-2
TGTGCCAGCAACTTAGACACTGAAGCTTTCTTT
CASNLDTEAFF
>-|-|TRBJ2-7|TRBV5-4
TGTGCCAGCAGCGGTAGTAGCGCAATGAGCAAGCAGTACTTC
CASSGSSAMSKQYF
>-|-|TRBJ1-2|TRBV7-9
TGTGCCAGCAGCTTTCAGAGGAACGGGGGCATAGATGGCTACACCTTC
CASSFQRNGGIDGYTF
>-|-|TRBJ1-5|TRBV9
TGTGCCATCAGCCAAGGGGACCTTAACACAGAGCCCCAGCATTTT
CAISQGDLNTEPQHF
>TRBD1|-|TRBJ2-7|TRBV7-6
TGTGCCAGCAGCTCCAGACAGGGGTCCTACGAGCAGTACTTC
CASSSRQGSYEQYF
>-|-|TRBJ2-3|TRBV10-2
TGTGCCAGCAGCGTAGGGGACCTTAGCACAGATACGCAGTATTTT
CASSVGDLSTDTQYF
>-|-|TRBJ2-5|TRBV7-9
TGTGCCAGCAGCTTAGATTCGGGTACCCAGTACTTC
CASSLDSGTQYF
>TRBD1|-|TRBJ1-2|TRBV19
TGTGCCAGCCACAGGGGCAGGTATGGCTACACCTTC
CASHRGRYGYTF
>-|few|TRBJ1-5|TRBV2
TGTGCCAGCAGGGGGGGACCCGCTAGCAATCAGCCCCAGCATTTT
CASRGGPASNQPQHF
>-|-|TRBJ1-1|TRBV7-9
TGTGCCAGCAGCTTAGAGGGTAGCTACGGGGCCGACGTTTTCTTT
CASSLEGSYGADVFF
>-|-|TRBJ2-5|TRBV11-3
TGTGCCAGCAGCAGAGCCAGAGATCAAGAGACCCAGTACTTC
CASSRARDQETQYF
>TRBD2|-|TRBJ2-7|TRBV9
TGTGCCAGCAGCGCCGGGACTAGCGGGAGATATACGCAGTACTTC
CASSAGTSGRYTQYF
>-|-|TRBJ2-3|TRBV5-5
TGTGCCAGCAGCTTCGACGGGGCAGATACGCAGTATTTT
CASSFDGADTQYF
>-|once|TRBJ2-3|TRBV7-8
TGTGCCAGCAGCTTAGCGGGCGGGACGTGGGTGCAGTACTTT
CASSLAGGTWVQYF
>-|-|TRBJ1-1|TRBV11-3
TGTGCCAGCAGCATAGATGGGGCTGGGAACACTGAAGCTTTCTTT
CASSIDGAGNTEAFF
>-|-|TRBJ2-3|TRBV7-9
TGTGCCAGCAGCCCACAGGGTAGGGACAATGAGCAGTATTTT
CASSPQGRDNEQYF
>-|once|TRBJ1-6|TRBV7-3
TGTGCCAGCAGCTTAACGAAGCGGGGGCTATCACCCCTCCACTTT
CASSLTKRGLSPLHF
>-|-|TRBJ2-1|TRBV7-2
TGTGCCAGCAGCGTGACCAGGGCCCCCGAGCAGTTCTTC
CASSVTRAPEQFF
>-|-|TRBJ2-3|TRBV7-8
TGTGCCAGCAGCTTAGCGGCAGGCCCCAATACCAAGCAGTTT
CASSLAAGPNTKQF
>-|-|TRBJ2-1|TRBV7-8
TGTGCCAGCAGCGATGGGGGGATCGTCGCGCAGTGCTTC
CASSDGGIVAQCF
>-|-|TRBJ2-1|TRBV20-1
TGCAGTGCAGGCGGGTCCTACAATGAGCAGTTCTTC
CSAGGSYNEQFF
>-|-|TRBJ1-2|TRBV7-9
TGTGCCAGCAGCATTACAGCGGGGGCCCAGTATGGCGGGACCTTC
CASSITAGAQYGGTF
>-|few|TRBJ2-5|TRBV24-1
TGTGCCACCAGTGGGGCCTCCAGCCAAGAGACCCAGTACTTC
CATSGASSQETQYF
>TRBD2|-|TRBJ2-1|TRBV9
TGTGCCAGCAGTGGTGAAGCGGGGTACACCGGGGAGCAGTTCTTC
CASSGEAGYTGEQFF
>-|-|TRBJ1-4|TRBV2
TGTGCCAGCAGCATCGGCCTGGCAGCTAATGAAAAGCTGTTTTTT
CASSIGLAANEKLFF
>-|-|TRBJ1-6|TRBV13
-
CASSLVAWGNEQFHF
>-|-|TRBJ2-3|TRBV9
TGTGCCAGCAGCTTAGCGGTCGGGCGCAATACGCCGTATTTT
CASSLAVGRNTPYF
>-|-|TRBJ1-1|TRBV2
TGTGCCAGCAGTGAGGCGAGGGGGGCGAACACTGAAGCTTTCTTT
CASSEARGANTEAFF
>-|-|TRBJ2-4|TRBV5-4
TGTGCCAGCGGCTTTACTAGGGACATTCAGTACTTC
CASGFTRDIQYF
>-|once|TRBJ1-1|TRBV19
TGTGCCAGTAGTATAGCTAGGACAGCCTACAATGAGCCGTTCTTT
CASSIARTAYNEPFF
>-|-|TRBJ1-2|TRBV19
TGTGCCAGCAGTATAGCTGGCGGCGCCTACAATGGCTACACCTTC
CASSIAGGAYNGYTF
>TRBD1|-|TRBJ2-3|TRBV7-9
TGTGCCAGCAGCTTAGTACCAGAGGGGACAGATTCGCAGTATTTT
CASSLVPEGTDSQYF
>-|-|TRBJ2-3|TRBV9
TGTGCCAGCAGCGGGGGGGAAGGACAGGAAACGCAGAATTTT
CASSGGEGQETQNF